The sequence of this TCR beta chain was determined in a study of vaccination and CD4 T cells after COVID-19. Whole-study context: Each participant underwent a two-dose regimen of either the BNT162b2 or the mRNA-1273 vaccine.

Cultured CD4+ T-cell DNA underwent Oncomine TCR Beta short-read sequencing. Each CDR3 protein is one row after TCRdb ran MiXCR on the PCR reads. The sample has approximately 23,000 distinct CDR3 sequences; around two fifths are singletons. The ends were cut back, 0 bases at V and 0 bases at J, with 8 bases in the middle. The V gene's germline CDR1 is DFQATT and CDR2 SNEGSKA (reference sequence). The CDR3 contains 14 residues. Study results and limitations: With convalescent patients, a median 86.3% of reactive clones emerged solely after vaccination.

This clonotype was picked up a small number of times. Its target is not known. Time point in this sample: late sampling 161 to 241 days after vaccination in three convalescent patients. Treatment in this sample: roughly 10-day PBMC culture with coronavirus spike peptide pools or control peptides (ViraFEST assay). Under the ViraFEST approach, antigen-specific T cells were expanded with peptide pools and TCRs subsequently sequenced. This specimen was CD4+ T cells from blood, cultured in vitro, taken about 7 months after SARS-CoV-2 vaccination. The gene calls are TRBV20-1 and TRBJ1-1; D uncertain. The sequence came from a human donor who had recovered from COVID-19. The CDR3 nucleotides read TGCAGTGCTAGAGATGGTGCTGTGAACACTGAAGCTTTCTTT. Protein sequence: CSARDGAVNTEAFF.